Listed below are T cell receptor beta chains from one sample, sequenced in a study of Ad26.COV2.S vaccination and SARS-CoV-2 variants. Profiling relied on immunoSEQ multiplex PCR, and the TCRdb table lists in-frame clones only, not all of them. The sample has 500,000 or so clones, around 90% seen once. The starting material was peripheral blood, obtained in a trial of Ad26.COV2.S vaccine versus placebo. The receptors stem from a person aged 18-60 years who received the Ad26.COV2.S COVID-19 vaccine or a placebo. The conserved cysteine and the conserved F or W are not part of the CDR3 here.

TRBJ2-1 TRBV6-5 ASSSRSGAINEQF
TRBJ2-6 TRBV5-4 ASSPTGGANVLT
TRBJ2-3 TRBV7-9 ASRGGTGGTDTQY
TRBJ1-1 TRBV23-1 ASSQSADSPSNTEAF
TRBJ2-7 TRBV10-3 AIRDRGFDEQY
TRBJ2-5 TRBV7-2 ASSLGQGGRPETQY
TRBJ2-7 TRBV5-6 ASSSSGGYEQY
TRBJ1-5 TRBV28 ASRLSAADQPQH
TRBJ2-2 TRBV29-1 SATRGTGELF
TRBJ2-7 TRBV7-6 ASSLVARGYEQY
TRBJ1-2 TRBV11-2 ASSHGPNYGYT
TRBJ1-3 TRBV28 ASSSDYGSGNTIY
TRBJ2-2 TRBV19 ASSMGTGELF
TRBJ1-1 TRBV28 ATTTTTEAF
TRBJ2-1 TRBV28 ASSRLAVYNEQF
TRBJ2-5 TRBV9 ASSVGGLAGPRETQY
TRBJ2-1 TRBV7-8 ASSLIAGNEQF
TRBJ2-1 TRBV5-6 ASSLYRGSYNEQF
TRBJ1-2 TRBV30 AVSQGHYGYT
TRBJ2-7 TRBV19 ASSTSTGGEQY